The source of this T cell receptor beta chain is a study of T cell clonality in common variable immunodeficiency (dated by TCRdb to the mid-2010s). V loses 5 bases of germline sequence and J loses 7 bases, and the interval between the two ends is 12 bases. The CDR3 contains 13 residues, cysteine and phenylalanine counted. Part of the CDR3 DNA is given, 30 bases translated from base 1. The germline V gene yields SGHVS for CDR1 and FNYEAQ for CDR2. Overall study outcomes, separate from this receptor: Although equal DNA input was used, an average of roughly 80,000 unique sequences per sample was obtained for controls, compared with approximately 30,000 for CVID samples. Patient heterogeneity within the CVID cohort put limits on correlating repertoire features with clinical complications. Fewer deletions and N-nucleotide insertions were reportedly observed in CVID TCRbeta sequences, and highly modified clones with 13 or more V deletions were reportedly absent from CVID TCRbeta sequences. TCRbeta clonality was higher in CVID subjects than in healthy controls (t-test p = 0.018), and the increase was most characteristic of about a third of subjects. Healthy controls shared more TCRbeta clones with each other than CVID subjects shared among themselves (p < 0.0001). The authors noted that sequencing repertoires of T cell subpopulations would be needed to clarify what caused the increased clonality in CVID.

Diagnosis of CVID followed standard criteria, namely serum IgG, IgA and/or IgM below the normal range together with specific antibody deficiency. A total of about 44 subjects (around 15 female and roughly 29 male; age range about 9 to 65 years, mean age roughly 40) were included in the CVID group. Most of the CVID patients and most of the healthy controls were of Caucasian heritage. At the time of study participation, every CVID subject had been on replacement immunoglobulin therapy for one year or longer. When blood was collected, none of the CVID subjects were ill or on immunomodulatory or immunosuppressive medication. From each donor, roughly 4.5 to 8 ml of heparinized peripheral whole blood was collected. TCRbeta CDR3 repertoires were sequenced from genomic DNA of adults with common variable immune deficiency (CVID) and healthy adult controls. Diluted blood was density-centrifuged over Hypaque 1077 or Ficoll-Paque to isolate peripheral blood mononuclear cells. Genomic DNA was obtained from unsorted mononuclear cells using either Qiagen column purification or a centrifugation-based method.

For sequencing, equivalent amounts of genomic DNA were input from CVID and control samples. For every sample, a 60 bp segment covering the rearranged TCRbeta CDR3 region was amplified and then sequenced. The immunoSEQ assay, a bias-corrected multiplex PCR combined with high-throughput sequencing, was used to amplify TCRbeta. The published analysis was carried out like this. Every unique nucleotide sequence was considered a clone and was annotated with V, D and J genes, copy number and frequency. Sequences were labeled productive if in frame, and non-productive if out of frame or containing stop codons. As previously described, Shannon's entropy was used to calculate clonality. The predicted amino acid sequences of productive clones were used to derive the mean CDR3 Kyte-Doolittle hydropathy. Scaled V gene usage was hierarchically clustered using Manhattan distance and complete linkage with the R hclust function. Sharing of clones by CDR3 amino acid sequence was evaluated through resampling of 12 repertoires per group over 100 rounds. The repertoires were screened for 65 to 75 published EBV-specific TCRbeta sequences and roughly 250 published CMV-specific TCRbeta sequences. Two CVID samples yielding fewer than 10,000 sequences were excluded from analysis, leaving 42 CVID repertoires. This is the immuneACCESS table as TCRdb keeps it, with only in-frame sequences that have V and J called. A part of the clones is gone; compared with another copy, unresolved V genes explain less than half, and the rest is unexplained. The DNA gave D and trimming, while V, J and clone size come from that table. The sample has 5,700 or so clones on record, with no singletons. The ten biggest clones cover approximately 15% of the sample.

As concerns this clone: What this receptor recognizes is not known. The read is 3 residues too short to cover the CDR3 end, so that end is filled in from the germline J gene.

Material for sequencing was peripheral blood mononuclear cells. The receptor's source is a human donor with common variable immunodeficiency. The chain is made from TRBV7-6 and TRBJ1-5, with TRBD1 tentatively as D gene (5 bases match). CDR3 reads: CASSPWGEQPQHF. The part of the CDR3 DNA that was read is TGTGCCAGCAGCCCTTGGGGGGAACAGCCC.